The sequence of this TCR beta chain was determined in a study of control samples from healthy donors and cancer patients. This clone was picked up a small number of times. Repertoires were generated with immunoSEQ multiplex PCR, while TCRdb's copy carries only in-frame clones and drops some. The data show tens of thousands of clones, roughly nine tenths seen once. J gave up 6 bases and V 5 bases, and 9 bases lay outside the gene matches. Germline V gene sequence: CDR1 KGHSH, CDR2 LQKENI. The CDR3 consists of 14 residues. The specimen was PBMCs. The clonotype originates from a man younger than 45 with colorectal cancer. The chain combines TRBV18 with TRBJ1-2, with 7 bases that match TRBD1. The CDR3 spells CASSSEGGADGYTF. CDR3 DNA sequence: TGTGCCAGCTCATCGGAAGGGGGCGCGGATGGCTACACCTTC.